These 27 T cell receptor beta chains were sequenced from one sample in a study of blood T cell repertoires in COVID-19. Using immunoSEQ multiplex PCR, the repertoire was profiled, and TCRdb retains in-frame clones only, with some absent. This sample carries 250,000 to 350,000 clones, about 89% of them seen once, and the ten largest clones take roughly 0.8%. The sequenced sample consisted of peripheral blood. The receptor set was obtained from a man between 25 and 39 years old with acute or convalescent COVID-19.

There are a few counts of this clone. The identical CDR3 is also encoded by other nucleotide sequences in the sample. The V and J genes are TRBV5-1 and TRBJ2-2; D gene unclear. Trimming removed 0 bases at V and 3 bases at J, with 3 bases between. CDR3 length: 13 residues. The V gene's germline CDR1 is SGHRS and CDR2 YFSETQ. In nucleotides, the CDR3 is TGCGCCAGCAGCTTGGCGGACACCGGGGAGCTGTTTTTT. Translating it yields CASSLADTGELFF.

The chain uses TRBV19 and TRBJ1-6; TRBD1 might be the D (5 bases). With 4 bases removed from V and 7 bases from J, the gap between germline ends came to 11 bases. The CDR3 sequence is 14 residues long. CDR1 and CDR2 from the germline V gene are LNHDA and SQIVND (reference sequence). DNA of the CDR3: TGTGCCAGTAGTAAGAGGACACCCAATTCACCCCTCCACTTT. Encoded protein: CASSKRTPNSPLHF. Full variable domain (outside the CDR3, taken from reference TRBV19 and TRBJ1-6): DGGITQSPKYLFRKEGQNVTLSCEQNLNHDAMYWYRQDPGQGLRLIYYSQIVNDFQKGDIAEGYSVSREKKESFPLTVTSAQKNPTAFYLCASSKRTPNSPLHFGNGTRLTVT.

V and J are TRBV7-2 and TRBJ1-2; no clear D. This CDR3 has 13 residues. V was cut by 2 bases and J by 7 bases, with 11 bases left in between. Germline-derived CDR1 and CDR2 are SGHTA and FQGNSA. CDR3 residues: CASSLSEEFGYTF. CDR3 DNA: TGTGCCAGCAGCTTATCAGAGGAATTTGGCTACACCTTC.

This clone was picked up a small number of times. V and J are TRBV25-1 and TRBJ1-5; TRBD1 agrees at 8 bases. Trimming at V came to 4 bases and at J to 3 bases, leaving 5 bases not matched to a gene. CDR1 is MGHDK, CDR2 SYGVNS, per germline. The CDR3 has 15 residues. CDR3: CASSGETGDNQPQHF. The CDR3 DNA is TGTGCCAGCAGTGGGGAGACAGGGGACAATCAGCCCCAGCATTTT.

This chain uses TRBV30 with TRBJ1-6, with a tentative D call TRBD1 (6 bases). V lost 1 base and J lost 1, with 11 bases in between. CDR3 size: 16 residues. In germline, CDR1 is GTSNPN, CDR2 SVGIG (reference sequence). CDR3 nucleotides: TGTGCCTGGAGTGAGGAGGGGGGGTCCTATAATTCACCCCTCCACTTT. Its translation: CAWSEEGGSYNSPLHF.

The sample holds one count of this clone. Its ends do not fully match the called genes, so a read error is possible. The J gene is TRBJ2-2, the V gene TRBV11-3; the match to TRBD1 covers 10 bases. The CDR3 is 14 residues long. The germline V gene has CDR1 SGHNT and CDR2 YENEEA. In DNA form, the CDR3 reads TGTGCCAGCAGCCTAGACAGGGGGCGAGGGGAGCTGTTTTTT. It codes for CASSLDRGRGELFF.

V gene TRBV19 combines with J gene TRBJ2-7; 11 bases fit TRBD1. The ends lost 8 bases at V and 3 bases at J; junction bases unmatched: 6. The CDR3 totals 14 residues. Looked up from germline, CDR1 is LNHDA and CDR2 is SQIVND (reference sequence). The CDR3 sequence is CASSGGTGGYEQYF. The DNA for the CDR3 is TGTGCCAGTTCTGGGGGGACAGGGGGCTACGAGCAGTACTTC.

The CDR3 region is CASSATSGGDYGYTF. The CDR3 DNA follows: TGTGCCAGTAGTGCCACTTCGGGGGGAGACTATGGCTACACCTTC. The chain recombines TRBV19 with TRBJ1-2; TRBD1 might be the D (5 bases). The germline V and J ends were trimmed by 5 bases and 3 bases, with 16 bases remaining between them. The CDR3 has 15 residues. Per the germline V gene, CDR1 is LNHDA and CDR2 is SQIVND (reference sequence).

The chain links TRBV11-2 to TRBJ2-3, with TRBD2 matching over 9 bases. Germline values: CDR1 SGHAT, CDR2 FQNNGV. The CDR3 loop spans 17 amino acids. Unmatched junction bases numbered 9, after V lost 1 base and J lost 4 bases. This CDR3 is CASSLVNLAGLSDTQYF. In nucleotides, the CDR3 is TGTGCCAGCAGCTTAGTCAATCTAGCGGGATTGTCAGATACGCAGTATTTT.

The chain couples TRBV6-6 to TRBJ1-5; tentatively, D is TRBD1 (5 bases). This CDR3 is built from 14 residues. Trimming pared 2 bases from V and 6 bases from J, leaving 11 bases between. Germline CDR1 is MNHNY and CDR2 is SVGAGI (reference sequence). This CDR3 reads CASSYDQGSQPQHF. DNA for the CDR3: TGTGCCAGCAGTTACGATCAGGGCAGTCAGCCCCAGCATTTT.

The chain carries TRBV5-4 and TRBJ2-4; maybe TRBD1 (5 bases). This CDR3 has 12 residues. Per the germline V gene, CDR1 is SGHNT and CDR2 is YYREEE (reference sequence). Trimming left V 4 bases short and J 6 bases short, with 8 bases between. The CDR3 region is CASSLQGNIQYF. CDR3 DNA sequence: TGTGCCAGCAGCCTCCAGGGAAACATTCAGTACTTC. Full variable domain (remainder filled in from reference TRBV5-4 and TRBJ2-4): ETGVTQSPTHLIKTRGQQVTLRCSSQSGHNTVSWYQQALGQGPQFIFQYYREEENGRGNFPPRFSGLQFPNYSSELNVNALELDDSALYLCASSLQGNIQYFGAGTRLSVL.

Only a few counts were recorded for this clone. The rearrangement links TRBV30 to TRBJ1-5; a weak D match, TRBD1 (6 bases). The germline V and J ends were trimmed by 1 base and 1 base, with 11 bases remaining between them. CDR1 is GTSNPN and CDR2 is SVGIG in the germline V gene (reference sequence). The CDR3 extends over 15 amino acids. In DNA, the CDR3 is TGTGCCTGGAGTGAAGGGGGTTCGAGCAATCAGCCCCAGCATTTT. This encodes CAWSEGGSSNQPQHF.

The V gene is TRBV29-1, the J gene TRBJ2-7; 7 nucleotides align to TRBD2. Trimming at V came to 4 bases and at J to 4 bases, leaving 4 bases not matched to a gene. Germline V gives CDR1 SQVTM, CDR2 ANQGSEA. The CDR3 spans 12 residues. Here the CDR3 reads CSVGGGDYEQYF. CDR3 sequence (DNA): TGCAGCGTTGGGGGAGGGGATTACGAGCAGTACTTC.

With regard to this clone: As the CDR3 is not closed by the conserved phenylalanine or tryptophan, this likely results from a read error. The limits of the CDR3 on the DNA are not certain, so only TCRdb's listed CDR3 is given. This rearrangement joins TRBV6-1 to TRBJ1-1. Termini included, the CDR3 measures 11 amino acids. Germline lookup yields CDR1 MNHNS and CDR2 SASEGT. CDR3 region: CASSEGGGHDY.

V is TRBV5-1 and J is TRBJ1-4; no clear D. Between the trimmed V and J ends, which lost 0 bases and 0 bases, there was a span of 6 bases. Germline V lookup: CDR1 SGHRS, CDR2 YFSETQ. The CDR3 is made up of 15 amino acids. CDR3 amino acids: CASSLEWPTNEKLFF. The CDR3 nucleotides read TGCGCCAGCAGCTTGGAATGGCCAACTAATGAAAAACTGTTTTTT.

This clone was detected only once. The chain is built from TRBV19 and TRBJ1-1, with 8 bases matching TRBD1. V trimming: 5 bases; J trimming: 1 base; junction bases outside the gene matches: 6. Looked up from germline, CDR1 is LNHDA and CDR2 is SQIVND (reference sequence). The CDR3 length is 15 residues. CDR3 nucleotides: TGTGCCAGTAGTGCAAGACAGGGGCGGAACACTGAAGCTTTCTTT. It is translated as CASSARQGRNTEAFF.

The V gene is TRBV27, the J gene TRBJ2-4; 7 bases are shared with TRBD1. The CDR3 contains 18 residues. CDR1 is MNHEY, CDR2 SMNVEV, per germline (reference sequence). The junction had 16 bases not matched to a gene; V was cut back by 5 bases and J by 3 bases. The CDR3 region is CASSPMYRGKNFKNIQYF. CDR3 DNA: TGTGCCAGCAGTCCGATGTACAGGGGAAAAAATTTCAAAAACATTCAGTACTTC.

The rearrangement uses TRBV18 and TRBJ1-1, with 7 bases lining up with TRBD1. The CDR3 is 13 residues long. Germline V gene data show CDR1 as KGHSH and CDR2 as LQKENI. With V trimmed by 4 bases and J by 7 bases, 6 bases remained unmatched. The CDR3 DNA reads TGTGCCAGCTCACGCGACAGGGCTGTTGAAGCTTTCTTT. Translated, it gives CASSRDRAVEAFF.

The chain links TRBV19 to TRBJ1-5; D remains ambiguous. The germline gives CDR1 LNHDA, CDR2 SQIVND (reference sequence). This CDR3 region has 14 residues. V was pared by 7 bases and J by 5 bases, with 15 bases between. The CDR3 region is CASNPLRNHQPQHF. The CDR3 DNA follows: TGTGCCAGTAACCCACTCCGAAACCATCAGCCCCAGCATTTT.

For this clone: The junction and the germline gene differ at one end; a read error may be behind it. This rearrangement joins TRBV3-1 (or the pseudogene TRBV3-2) to TRBJ1-2; D gene unclear. The CDR3 totals 15 residues. Germline CDR1 and CDR2: LGHDT and YNNKEL (reference sequence). This CDR3 is CANSQVPVRNYGYTF. CDR3 DNA: TGTGCCAACAGCCAAGTCCCAGTCAGGAACTATGGCTACACCTTC.

This rearrangement joins TRBV6-6 to TRBJ1-4; D not resolved. The V end was cut by 5 bases, the J end by 5 bases, with 24 bases between. The CDR3 spans 18 residues. Germline CDR1 reads MNHNY; CDR2 reads SVGAGI (reference sequence). This chain's CDR3 is CASSRRRGRTTENEKLFF. The CDR3 coding sequence is TGTGCCAGCAGTCGAAGACGGGGAAGGACCACAGAAAATGAAAAACTGTTTTTT.

The chain joins TRBV4-1 to TRBJ2-7; TRBD1 might be the D (8 bases). The V gene lost 0 bases and the J gene lost 5 bases, with 17 bases spanning the gap. This CDR3 spans 16 amino acids. In germline, CDR1 is MGHRA, CDR2 YSYEKL. The CDR3 region is CASSQETGGGNNEQYF. Written as DNA, the CDR3 is TGCGCCAGCAGCCAAGAAACAGGGGGGGGTAATAACGAGCAGTACTTC.

This clone was observed a handful of times. The genes are TRBV5-6 and TRBJ1-6; 8 bases match TRBD1. The CDR3 loop spans 16 amino acids. V shed 4 bases, J shed 3 bases, and the junction held 6 bases outside the gene matches. Germline V lookup: CDR1 SGHDT, CDR2 YYEEEE. The CDR3 bases are TGTGCCAGCAGCGCTCAGGGGGCTTTCTATAATTCACCCCTCCACTTT. It codes for CASSAQGAFYNSPLHF. Filled out from reference TRBV5-6 and TRBJ1-6, the complete variable domain reads DAGVTQSPTHLIKTRGQQVTLRCSPKSGHDTVSWYQQALGQGPQFIFQYYEEEERQRGNFPDRFSGHQFPNYSSELNVNALLLGDSALYLCASSAQGAFYNSPLHFGNGTRLTVT.

This chain joins TRBV4-1 and TRBJ2-5; D perhaps matches TRBD2 (6 bases). CDR3 length: 13 residues. V was shortened by 1 base and J by 3 bases, with 6 bases between the two germline ends. Germline V gene lookup returns CDR1 MGHRA and CDR2 YSYEKL. The CDR3 bases are TGCGCCAGCAGCCAAGCGGGGGAAGAGACCCAGTACTTC. This sequence encodes CASSQAGEETQYF.

The chain combines TRBV28 with TRBJ1-5, with D possibly matching TRBD1 (6 bases). CDR3 length equals 15 residues. V was clipped by 3 bases and J by 3 bases, with 12 bases between them. Germline CDR1 is MDHEN and CDR2 is SYDVKM. The DNA of the CDR3 is TGTGCCAGCAGTTTCTTACAGGGTGACAATCAGCCCCAGCATTTT. Translated, it gives CASSFLQGDNQPQHF.

CDR3 nucleotides: TGTGCCAGTGGGACTAGCGGGAGGCCCTACGAGCAGTACTTC. This gives the protein CASGTSGRPYEQYF. The chain employs TRBV19 and TRBJ2-7; 15 bases match TRBD2. Looked up from germline, CDR1 is LNHDA and CDR2 is SQIVND (reference sequence). J lost 2 bases, V lost 8 bases, and 1 base had no gene match. This CDR3 comprises 14 residues.

The chain has TRBV27 and TRBJ1-1, with 7 bases lining up with TRBD1. The CDR3 covers 17 residues. The V gene's germline CDR1 is MNHEY and CDR2 SMNVEV (reference sequence). With V trimmed by 0 bases and J by 0 bases, 7 bases remained unmatched. DNA for the CDR3: TGTGCCAGCAGTTTATCCCGAGACAGGGCCCTGAACACTGAAGCTTTCTTT. As protein: CASSLSRDRALNTEAFF.